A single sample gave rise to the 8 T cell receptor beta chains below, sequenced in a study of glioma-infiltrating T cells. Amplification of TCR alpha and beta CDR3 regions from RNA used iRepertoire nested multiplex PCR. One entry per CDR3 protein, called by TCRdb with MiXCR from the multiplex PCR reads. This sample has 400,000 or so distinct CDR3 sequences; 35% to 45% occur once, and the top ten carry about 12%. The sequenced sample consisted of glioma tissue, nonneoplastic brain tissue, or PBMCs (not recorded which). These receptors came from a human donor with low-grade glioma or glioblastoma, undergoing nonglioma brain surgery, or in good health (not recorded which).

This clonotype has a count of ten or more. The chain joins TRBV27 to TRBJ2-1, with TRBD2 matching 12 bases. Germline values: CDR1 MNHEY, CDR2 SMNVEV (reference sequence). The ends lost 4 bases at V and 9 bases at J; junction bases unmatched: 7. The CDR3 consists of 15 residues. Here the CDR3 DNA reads TGTGCCAGCAGTTCAGGGACTAGCGGGTCGAGTGAGCAGTTCTTC. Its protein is CASSSGTSGSSEQFF.

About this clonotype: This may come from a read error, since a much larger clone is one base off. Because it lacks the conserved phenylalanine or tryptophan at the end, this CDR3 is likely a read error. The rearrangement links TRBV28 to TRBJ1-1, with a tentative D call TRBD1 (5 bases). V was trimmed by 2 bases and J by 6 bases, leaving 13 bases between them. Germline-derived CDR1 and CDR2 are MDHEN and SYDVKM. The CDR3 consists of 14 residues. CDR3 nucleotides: TGTGCCAGCAGTTTACGGCGCAGGGTGGCTGAAGCTTTCCTT. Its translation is CASSLRRRVAEAFL.

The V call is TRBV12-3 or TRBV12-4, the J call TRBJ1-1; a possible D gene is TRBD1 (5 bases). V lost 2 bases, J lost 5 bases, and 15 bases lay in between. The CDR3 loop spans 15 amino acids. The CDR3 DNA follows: TGTGCCAGCAGTTTAATTCCGGGGCTGGATACTGAAGCTTTCTTT. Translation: CASSLIPGLDTEAFF.

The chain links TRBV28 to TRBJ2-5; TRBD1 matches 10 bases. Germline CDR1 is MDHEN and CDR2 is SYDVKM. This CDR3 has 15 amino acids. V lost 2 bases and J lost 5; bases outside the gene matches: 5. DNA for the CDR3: TGTGCCAGCAGTTTAAGGGGACAGGGGTCCGAGACCCAGTACTTC. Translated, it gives CASSLRGQGSETQYF.

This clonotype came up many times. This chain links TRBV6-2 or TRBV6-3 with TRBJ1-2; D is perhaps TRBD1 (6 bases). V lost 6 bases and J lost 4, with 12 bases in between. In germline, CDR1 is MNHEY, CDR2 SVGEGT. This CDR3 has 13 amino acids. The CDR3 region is CASSSGQSYGYTF. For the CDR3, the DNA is TGTGCCAGCAGCTCAGGACAGTCCTATGGCTACACCTTC.

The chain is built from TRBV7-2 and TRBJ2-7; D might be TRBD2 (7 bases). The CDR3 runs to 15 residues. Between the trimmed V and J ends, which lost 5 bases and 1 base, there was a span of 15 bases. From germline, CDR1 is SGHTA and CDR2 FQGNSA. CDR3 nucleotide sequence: TGTGCCAGCAGCGGGGGGGCGGCCCAATCCTACGAGCAGTACTTC. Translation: CASSGGAAQSYEQYF.

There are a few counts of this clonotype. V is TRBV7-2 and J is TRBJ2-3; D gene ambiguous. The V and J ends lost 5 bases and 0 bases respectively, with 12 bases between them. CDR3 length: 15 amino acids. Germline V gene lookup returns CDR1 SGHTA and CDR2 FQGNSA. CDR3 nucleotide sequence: TGTGCCAGCAGCCTCTGGACCCTAAGCACAGATACGCAGTATTTT. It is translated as CASSLWTLSTDTQYF.

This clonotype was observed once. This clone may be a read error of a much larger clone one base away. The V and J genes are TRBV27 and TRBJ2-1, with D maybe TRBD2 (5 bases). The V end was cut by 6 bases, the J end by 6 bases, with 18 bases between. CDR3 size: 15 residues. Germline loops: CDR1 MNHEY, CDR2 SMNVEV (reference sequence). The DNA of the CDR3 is TGTGCCAGCAGCACCCTAGGGAGAGTCTTCAATGAGCAGTTCTTC. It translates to CASSTLGRVFNEQFF.